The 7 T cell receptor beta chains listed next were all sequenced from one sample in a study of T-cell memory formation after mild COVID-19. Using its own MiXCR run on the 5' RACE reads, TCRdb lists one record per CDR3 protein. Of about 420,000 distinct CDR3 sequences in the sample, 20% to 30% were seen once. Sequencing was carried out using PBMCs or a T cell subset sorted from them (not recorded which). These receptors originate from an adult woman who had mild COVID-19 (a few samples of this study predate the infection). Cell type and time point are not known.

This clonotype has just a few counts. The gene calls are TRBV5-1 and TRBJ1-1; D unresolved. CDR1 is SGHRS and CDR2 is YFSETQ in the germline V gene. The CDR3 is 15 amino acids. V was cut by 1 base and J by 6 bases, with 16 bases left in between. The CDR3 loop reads CASSLYAGVEAEAFF. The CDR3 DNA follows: TGCGCCAGCAGCTTGTATGCCGGGGTCGAGGCTGAAGCTTTCTTT.

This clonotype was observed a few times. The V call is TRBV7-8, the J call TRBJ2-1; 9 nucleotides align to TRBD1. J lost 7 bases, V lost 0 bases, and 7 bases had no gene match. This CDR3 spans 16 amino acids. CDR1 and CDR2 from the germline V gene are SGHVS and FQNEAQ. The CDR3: CASSLARGQGRNEQFF. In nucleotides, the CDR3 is TGTGCCAGCAGCTTAGCTAGGGGACAGGGCCGGAATGAGCAGTTCTTC.

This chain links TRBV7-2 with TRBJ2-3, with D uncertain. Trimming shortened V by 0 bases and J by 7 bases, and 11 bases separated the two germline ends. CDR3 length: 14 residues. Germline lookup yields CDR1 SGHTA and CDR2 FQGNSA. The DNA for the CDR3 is TGTGCCAGCAGCTTAGCGCAAAGACTGTATACGCAGTATTTT. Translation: CASSLAQRLYTQYF. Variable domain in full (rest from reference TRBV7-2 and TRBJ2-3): GAGVSQSPSNKVTEKGKDVELRCDPISGHTALYWYRQSLGQGLEFLIYFQGNSAPDKSGLPSDRFSAERTGGSVSTLTIQRTQQEDSAVYLCASSLAQRLYTQYFGPGTRLTVL.

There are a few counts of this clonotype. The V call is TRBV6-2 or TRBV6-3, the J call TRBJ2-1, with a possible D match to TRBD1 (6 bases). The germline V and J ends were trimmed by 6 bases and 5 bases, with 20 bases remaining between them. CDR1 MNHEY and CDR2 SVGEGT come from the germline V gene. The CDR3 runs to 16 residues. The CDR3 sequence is CASSRDLPRGNNEQFF. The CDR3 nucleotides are TGTGCCAGCAGCCGGGACCTCCCCAGGGGCAACAATGAGCAGTTCTTC.

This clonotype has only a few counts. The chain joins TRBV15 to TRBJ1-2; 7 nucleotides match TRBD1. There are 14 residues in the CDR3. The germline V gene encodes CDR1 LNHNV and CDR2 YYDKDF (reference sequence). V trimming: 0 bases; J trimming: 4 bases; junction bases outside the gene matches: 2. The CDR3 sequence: CATSRDRGAYGYTF. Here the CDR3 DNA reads TGTGCCACCAGCAGAGACAGGGGGGCCTATGGCTACACCTTC.

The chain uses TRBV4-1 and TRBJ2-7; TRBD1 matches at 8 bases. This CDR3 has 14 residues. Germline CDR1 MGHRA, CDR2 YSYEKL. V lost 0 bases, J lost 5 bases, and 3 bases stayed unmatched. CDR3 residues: CASSQDPRGHEQYF. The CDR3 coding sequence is TGCGCCAGCAGCCAAGATCCCAGGGGGCACGAGCAGTACTTC.

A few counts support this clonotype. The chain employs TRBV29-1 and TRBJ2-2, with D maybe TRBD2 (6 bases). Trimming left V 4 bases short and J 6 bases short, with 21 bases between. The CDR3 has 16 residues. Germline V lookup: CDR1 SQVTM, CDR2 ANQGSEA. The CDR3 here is CSVGRGLIGSSGELFF. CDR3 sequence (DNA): TGCAGCGTTGGTAGGGGACTGATCGGATCGTCCGGGGAGCTGTTTTTT.